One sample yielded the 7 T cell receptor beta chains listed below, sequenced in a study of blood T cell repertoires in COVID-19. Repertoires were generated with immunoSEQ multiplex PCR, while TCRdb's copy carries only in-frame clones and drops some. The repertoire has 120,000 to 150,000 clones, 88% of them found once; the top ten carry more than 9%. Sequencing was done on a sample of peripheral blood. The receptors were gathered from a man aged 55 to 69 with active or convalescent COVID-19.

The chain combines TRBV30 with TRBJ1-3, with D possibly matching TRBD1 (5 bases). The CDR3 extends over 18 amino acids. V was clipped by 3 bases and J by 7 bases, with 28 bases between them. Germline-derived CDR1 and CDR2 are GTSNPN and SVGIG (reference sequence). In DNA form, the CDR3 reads TGTGCCTGGAGCGGGGGTCGAGTGTGGGACCCGTTGGCTAACACCATATATTTT. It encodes CAWSGGRVWDPLANTIYF.

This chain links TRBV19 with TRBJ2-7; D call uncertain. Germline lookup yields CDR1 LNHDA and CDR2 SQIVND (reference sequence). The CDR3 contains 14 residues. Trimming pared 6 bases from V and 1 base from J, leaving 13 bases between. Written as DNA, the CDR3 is TGTGCCAGTAGGCGGTCCGGCGGTTCCTACGAGCAGTACTTC. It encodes CASRRSGGSYEQYF.

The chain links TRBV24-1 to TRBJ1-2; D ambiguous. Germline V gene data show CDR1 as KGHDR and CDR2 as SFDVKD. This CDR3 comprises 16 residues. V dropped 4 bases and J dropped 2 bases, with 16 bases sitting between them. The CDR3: CATSDGRGGLNYGYTF. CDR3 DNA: TGTGCCACCAGTGACGGGCGGGGAGGACTGAACTATGGCTACACCTTC.

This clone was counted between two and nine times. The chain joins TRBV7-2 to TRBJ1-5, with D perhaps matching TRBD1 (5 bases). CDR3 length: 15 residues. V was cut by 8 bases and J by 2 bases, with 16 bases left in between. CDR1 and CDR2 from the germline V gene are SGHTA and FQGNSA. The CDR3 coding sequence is TGTGCCAGCGGATTACAGGCCCTTGGCAATCAGCCCCAGCATTTT. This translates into CASGLQALGNQPQHF.

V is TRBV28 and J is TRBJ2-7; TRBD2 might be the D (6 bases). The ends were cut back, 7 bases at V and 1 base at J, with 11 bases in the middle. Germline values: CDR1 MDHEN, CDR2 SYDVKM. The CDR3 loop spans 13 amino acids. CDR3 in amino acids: CASTPGGSYEQYF. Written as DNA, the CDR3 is TGTGCCAGCACACCCGGGGGTTCCTACGAGCAGTACTTC.

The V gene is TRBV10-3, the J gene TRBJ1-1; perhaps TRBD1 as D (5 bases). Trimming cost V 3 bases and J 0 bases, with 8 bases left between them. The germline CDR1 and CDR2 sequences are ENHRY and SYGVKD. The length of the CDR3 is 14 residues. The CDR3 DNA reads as TGTGCCATCAGTGAACCAGGGTTGAACACTGAAGCTTTCTTT. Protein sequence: CAISEPGLNTEAFF.

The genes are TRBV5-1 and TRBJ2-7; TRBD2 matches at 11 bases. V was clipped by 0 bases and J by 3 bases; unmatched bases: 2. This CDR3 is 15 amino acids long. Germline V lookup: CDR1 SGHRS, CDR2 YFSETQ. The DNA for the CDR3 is TGCGCCAGCAGCTTGGGGCTAGCGGGAGGCTACGAGCAGTACTTC. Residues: CASSLGLAGGYEQYF.